The 19 T cell receptor beta chains presented below share a single source sample, sequenced in a study of blood T cell repertoires in COVID-19. TCRdb keeps only in-frame clones here, not all; method: immunoSEQ multiplex PCR. Of around 300,000 clones listed, about 83% are singletons. What was sequenced was peripheral blood. The receptors shown here come from a man aged 30 to 39 with active or convalescent COVID-19.

This chain uses TRBV29-1 with TRBJ2-5, with D perhaps TRBD2 (6 bases). In germline, CDR1 is SQVTM, CDR2 ANQGSEA. The V end lost 7 bases, the J end lost 5 bases, and 11 bases lay between the germline ends. This CDR3 has 11 residues. CDR3 amino acids: CSALAAETQYF. CDR3 bases: TGCAGCGCATTAGCGGCGGAGACCCAGTACTTC.

The chain combines TRBV5-4 with TRBJ2-1, with D possibly TRBD1 on 5 matching bases. This CDR3 is 15 amino acids long. The germline gives CDR1 SGHNT, CDR2 YYREEE (reference sequence). Trimming left V 0 bases short and J 4 bases short, with 11 bases between. The DNA of the CDR3 is TGTGCCAGCAGCTTGGATAAGGGGAAGTACAATGAGCAGTTCTTC. Encoded protein: CASSLDKGKYNEQFF.

This clone occurred once. The DNA for the CDR3 is TGTGCCTGGCGATCATACGGGGATGAGCAGTTCTTC. Encoded protein: CAWRSYGDEQFF. The chain links TRBV30 to TRBJ2-1; TRBD2 is a possible D gene (5 bases). Germline CDR1 GTSNPN, CDR2 SVGIG (reference sequence). The CDR3 is 12 residues long. Trimming removed 5 bases from V and 8 bases from J, with 13 bases in between. Based on the CDR3 plus reference TRBV30 and TRBJ2-1, the full variable domain is SQTIHQWPATLVQPVGSPLSLECTVEGTSNPNLYWYRQAAGRGLQLLFYSVGIGQISSEVPQNLSASRPQDRQFILSSKKLLLSDSGFYLCAWRSYGDEQFFGPGTRLTVL.

This chain connects TRBV9 to TRBJ2-3; 7 nucleotides agree with TRBD1. The germline gives CDR1 SGDLS, CDR2 YYNGEE. The J segment lost 4 bases and the V segment lost 0 bases, leaving 8 bases of the junction unmatched. The CDR3 has 16 residues. The CDR3, as DNA: TGTGCCAGCAGCGTAGAAGGACAGGTGGACGCAGATACGCAGTATTTT. Amino acid sequence: CASSVEGQVDADTQYF.

This chain links TRBV30 with TRBJ2-2, with TRBD1 matching over 8 bases. The CDR3 loop spans 17 amino acids. Germline lookup yields CDR1 GTSNPN and CDR2 SVGIG (reference sequence). Losses at the gene ends were 5 bases for V and 1 base for J; bases not matched to a gene: 12. CDR3 sequence (DNA): TGTGCCTGGGCAGGGGGCACGTGGGGGGAGAACACCGGGGAGCTGTTTTTT. It encodes CAWAGGTWGENTGELFF.

This sequence joins TRBV12-3 or TRBV12-4 and TRBJ1-2; D is unclear. Trimming shortened V by 7 bases and J by 2 bases, and 11 bases separated the two germline ends. There are 13 residues in the CDR3. The CDR3 spells CASTDTANYGYTF. The CDR3 DNA is TGTGCCAGCACCGACACTGCGAACTATGGCTACACCTTC.

The V and J genes are TRBV7-2 and TRBJ1-2, with 9 bases identical to TRBD1. The CDR3 runs 15 residues. V was clipped by 5 bases and J by 6 bases; unmatched bases: 10. Germline CDR1 reads SGHTA; CDR2 reads FQGNSA. CDR3: CASSPRGQGRDGYTF. As DNA, the CDR3 is TGTGCCAGCAGCCCCCGGGGACAGGGTAGAGATGGCTACACCTTC.

The chain links TRBV7-2 to TRBJ1-6; TRBD1 matches at 7 bases. Germline V gives CDR1 SGHTA, CDR2 FQGNSA. The CDR3 extends over 15 amino acids. The ends lost 1 base at V and 8 bases at J; junction bases unmatched: 5. CDR3 sequence reads: CASSLVGQGDSPLHF. CDR3 nucleotides: TGTGCCAGCAGCTTAGTCGGCCAGGGGGATTCACCCCTCCACTTT. Supplemented by reference TRBV7-2 and TRBJ1-6, the full variable domain reads GAGVSQSPSNKVTEKGKDVELRCDPISGHTALYWYRQSLGQGLEFLIYFQGNSAPDKSGLPSDRFSAERTGGSVSTLTIQRTQQEDSAVYLCASSLVGQGDSPLHFGNGTRLTVT.

This chain links TRBV6-6 with TRBJ1-2; 10 bases match TRBD1. The junction had 5 bases not matched to a gene; V was cut back by 5 bases and J by 8 bases. The CDR3 runs to 13 residues. Germline V gene data show CDR1 as MNHNY and CDR2 as SVGAGI (reference sequence). The CDR3 protein is CASSMTGGGGYTF. Here the CDR3 DNA reads TGTGCCAGCAGTATGACAGGGGGCGGGGGCTACACCTTC.

The rearrangement joins TRBV27 to TRBJ2-7; a weak D match, TRBD1 (6 bases). Trimming took 6 bases from V and 3 from J, leaving 18 bases between them. From germline, CDR1 is MNHEY and CDR2 SMNVEV (reference sequence). The CDR3 is made up of 15 amino acids. CDR3 sequence: CASRLRIGTIYEQYF. CDR3 nucleotides: TGTGCCAGCAGACTCCGAATTGGGACAATCTACGAGCAGTACTTC.

The chain employs TRBV5-4 and TRBJ2-7, with 11 nucleotides matching TRBD1. Germline CDR1 reads SGHNT; CDR2 reads YYREEE (reference sequence). This CDR3 comprises 14 residues. With V trimmed by 3 bases and J by 7 bases, 6 bases remained unmatched. The CDR3 is CASSWDRGTGEQYF. The CDR3, as DNA: TGTGCCAGCAGCTGGGACAGGGGGACGGGGGAGCAGTACTTC.

The rearrangement joins TRBV4-1 to TRBJ1-2; a possible D gene is TRBD1 (6 bases). In germline, CDR1 is MGHRA, CDR2 YSYEKL. This CDR3 has 11 amino acids. Trimming took 4 bases from V and 8 from J, leaving 8 bases between them. The CDR3 nucleotides are TGCGCCAGCAGCCCAAGGGGGGGCTACACCTTC. This sequence encodes CASSPRGGYTF.

This chain uses TRBV30 with TRBJ1-1, with 9 nucleotides matching TRBD1. The V gene end was trimmed by 5 bases and the J gene end by 4 bases; junction bases not matched to a gene: 8. The CDR3 totals 14 residues. CDR1 and CDR2 from the germline V gene are GTSNPN and SVGIG (reference sequence). The CDR3 region has the DNA TGTGCCTGGCGCCGGGACAGGGTTCCCACTGAAGCTTTCTTT. It is translated as CAWRRDRVPTEAFF.

This clone came up a few times. The chain couples TRBV5-1 to TRBJ2-7, with a weak D call TRBD1 (6 bases). Germline CDR1 SGHRS, CDR2 YFSETQ. The CDR3 has 15 residues. Trimming removed 0 bases at V and 2 bases at J, with 12 bases between. In DNA form, the CDR3 reads TGCGCCAGCAGCTTGGACGGGACACAGACCTACGAGCAGTACTTC. It codes for CASSLDGTQTYEQYF.

This clone was found once. The chain recombines TRBV6-2 or TRBV6-3 with TRBJ2-1, with 10 bases that match TRBD1. Losses at the gene ends were 4 bases for V and 9 bases for J; bases not matched to a gene: 3. The CDR3 is 13 residues long. CDR1 is MNHEY, CDR2 SVGEGT, per germline. Written as DNA, the CDR3 is TGTGCCAGCAGTTGGGACAGGGGAGTTGAGCAGTTCTTC. Amino acids: CASSWDRGVEQFF.

The chain links TRBV3-1 (or the pseudogene TRBV3-2) to TRBJ1-5, with D unresolved. This CDR3 comprises 16 residues. Germline loops: CDR1 LGHDT, CDR2 YNNKEL (reference sequence). Trimming left V 0 bases short and J 4 bases short, with 13 bases between. The CDR3 sequence is CASSQDSGRQNQPQHF. The CDR3 nucleotides read TGTGCCAGCAGCCAAGATAGCGGCAGGCAAAATCAGCCCCAGCATTTT.

The chain is built from TRBV2 and TRBJ2-2; 10 bases agree with TRBD2. Losses at the gene ends were 7 bases for V and 5 bases for J; bases not matched to a gene: 13. The CDR3 is 17 amino acids. The germline V gene has CDR1 SNHLY and CDR2 FYNNEI. In nucleotides, the CDR3 is TGTGCCAGCATGAAGATGCCGGGACTAGCGCGGACCGGGGAGCTGTTTTTT. Encoded protein: CASMKMPGLARTGELFF.

To note about this clone: A much bigger clone sits one base away, suggesting this may be a read error. V and J are TRBV11-2 and TRBJ2-7; 10 bases align to TRBD2. Germline V gene data show CDR1 as SGHAT and CDR2 as FQNNGV. The CDR3 covers 18 residues. J lost 7 bases, V lost 4 bases, and 19 bases had no gene match. This CDR3 reads CASSYWGGVSGGDREQYF. CDR3 DNA sequence: TGTGCCAGCAGCTATTGGGGTGGGGTGAGCGGGGGGGATAGGGAGCAGTACTTC.

The sample holds a few counts of this clone. The V and J genes are TRBV20-1 and TRBJ1-1; D is ambiguous. The length of the CDR3 is 11 residues. Per germline, CDR1 DFQATT and CDR2 SNEGSKA (reference sequence). The V and J ends lost 3 bases and 7 bases respectively, with 9 bases between them. This CDR3 reads CSARRAGEAFF. The CDR3 DNA follows: TGCAGTGCTAGGAGGGCTGGTGAAGCTTTCTTT.